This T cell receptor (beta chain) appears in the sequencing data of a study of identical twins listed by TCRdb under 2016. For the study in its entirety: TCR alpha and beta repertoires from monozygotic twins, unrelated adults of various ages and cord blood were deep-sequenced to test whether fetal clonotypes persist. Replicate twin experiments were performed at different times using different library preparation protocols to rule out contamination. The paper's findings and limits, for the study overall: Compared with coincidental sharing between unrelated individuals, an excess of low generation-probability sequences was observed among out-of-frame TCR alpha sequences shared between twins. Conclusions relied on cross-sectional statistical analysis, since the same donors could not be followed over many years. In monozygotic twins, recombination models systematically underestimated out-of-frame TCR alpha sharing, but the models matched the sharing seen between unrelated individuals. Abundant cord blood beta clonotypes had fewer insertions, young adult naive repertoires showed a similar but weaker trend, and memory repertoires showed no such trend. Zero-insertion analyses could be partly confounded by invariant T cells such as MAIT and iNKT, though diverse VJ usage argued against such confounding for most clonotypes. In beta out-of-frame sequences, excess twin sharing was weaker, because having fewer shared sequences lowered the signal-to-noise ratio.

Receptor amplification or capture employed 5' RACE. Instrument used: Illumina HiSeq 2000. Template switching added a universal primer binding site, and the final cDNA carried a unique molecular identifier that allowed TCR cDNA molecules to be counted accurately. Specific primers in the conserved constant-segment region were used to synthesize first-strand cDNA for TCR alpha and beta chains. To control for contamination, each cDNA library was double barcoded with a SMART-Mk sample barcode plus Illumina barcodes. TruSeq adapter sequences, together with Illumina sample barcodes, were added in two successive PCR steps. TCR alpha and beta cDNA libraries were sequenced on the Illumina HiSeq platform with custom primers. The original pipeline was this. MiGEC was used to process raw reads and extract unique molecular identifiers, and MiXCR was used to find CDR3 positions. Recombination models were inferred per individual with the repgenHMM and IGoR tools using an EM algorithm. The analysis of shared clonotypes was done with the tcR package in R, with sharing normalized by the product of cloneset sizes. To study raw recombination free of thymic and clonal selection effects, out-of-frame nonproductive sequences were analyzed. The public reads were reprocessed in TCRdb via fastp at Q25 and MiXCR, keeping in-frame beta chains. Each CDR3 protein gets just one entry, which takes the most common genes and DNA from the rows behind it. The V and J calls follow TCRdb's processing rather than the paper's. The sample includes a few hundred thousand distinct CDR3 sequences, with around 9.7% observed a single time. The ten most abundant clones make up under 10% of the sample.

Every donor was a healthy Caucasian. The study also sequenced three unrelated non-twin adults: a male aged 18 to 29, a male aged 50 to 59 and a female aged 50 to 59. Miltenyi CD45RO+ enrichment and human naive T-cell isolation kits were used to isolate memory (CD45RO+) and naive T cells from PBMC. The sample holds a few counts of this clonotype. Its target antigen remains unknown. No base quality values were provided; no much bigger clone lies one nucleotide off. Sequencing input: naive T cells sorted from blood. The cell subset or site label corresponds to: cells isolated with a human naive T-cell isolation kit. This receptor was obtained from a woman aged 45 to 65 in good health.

The sequenced DNA: TGTGCTAGTGGTAGCAGGGAATCCAGCGGGGAGCTGTTTTTT. It specifies CASGSRESSGELFF. This receptor chain uses TRBV12-5 and TRBJ2-2, with TRBD1 perhaps the D gene, on 5 matching bases. V is shortened by 5 bases, J by 7 bases, and the region joining them spans 14 bases. Reading the germline V gene gives CDR1 LGHNT and CDR2 FRNRAP. Taken from cysteine to phenylalanine, the CDR3 has 14 residues. The entry retains the CDR3 DNA only, 42 bases that are in frame from base 1. The CDR3, completed at both ends by the reference TRBV12-5 and TRBJ2-2 genes, gives the full variable domain DARVTQTPRHKVTEMGQEVTMRCQPILGHNTVFWYRQTMMQGLELLAYFRNRAPLDDSGMPKDRFSAEMPDATLATLKIQPSEPRDSAVYFCASGSRESSGELFFGEGSRLTVL.